The sequence of this TCR beta chain was determined in a study of T cells in Graves' hyperthyroidism and ophthalmopathy. Overall study results and limits: Model-based prediction identified ophthalmopathy a median 6.5 months prior to its onset. Blood samples included most of the expanded thyroid clonotypes exceeding 0.001.

Uncontrolled infection, other autoimmune disease, pregnancy or lactation barred patients from enrollment. Thyroid ultrasound, orbital computed tomography, clinical symptoms, and serum thyroxine and TRAb underpinned diagnoses. This clonotype showed up just a few times. Antigen: not known. Germline and junction disagree at one end, which may indicate a read error. This CDR3 region has 13 residues. Germline lookup yields CDR1 SGHTA and CDR2 FQGNSA. RNA transcripts yielded amplified TCR beta CDR3 regions. First-round RT-PCR targeting the TCR CDR3 was performed with the HTBI primer set. TCRdb reprocessed the multiplex PCR reads with MiXCR, giving one entry per CDR3 protein. The table shows a few hundred thousand distinct CDR3 sequences, with roughly 14% occurring only once.

The receptor was isolated from a woman in her thirties with Graves' hyperthyroidism. The sample comprised blood. The gene calls are TRBV7-2 and TRBJ2-5; D may be TRBD1 (6 bases). The CDR3 loop reads CASSLVTTGSEDF. In DNA form, the CDR3 reads TGTGCCAGCAGCTTAGTAACAACAGGGTCCGAAGACTTC.